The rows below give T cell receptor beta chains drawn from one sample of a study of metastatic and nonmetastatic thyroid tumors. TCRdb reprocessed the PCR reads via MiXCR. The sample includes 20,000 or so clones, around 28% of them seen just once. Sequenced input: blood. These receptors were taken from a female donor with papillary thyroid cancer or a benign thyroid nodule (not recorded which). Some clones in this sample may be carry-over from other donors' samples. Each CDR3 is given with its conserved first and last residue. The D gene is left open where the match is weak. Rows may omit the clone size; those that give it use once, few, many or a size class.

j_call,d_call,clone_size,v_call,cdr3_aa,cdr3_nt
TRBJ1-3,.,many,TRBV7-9,CASSPTESGNTIYF,TGTGCCAGCAGCCCGACCGAGTCGGGAAACACCATATATTTT
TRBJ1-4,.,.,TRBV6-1,CVSSEGKSSNEKLFF,TGTGTCAGCAGTGAGGGAAAGTCTTCTAATGAAAAACTGTTTTTT
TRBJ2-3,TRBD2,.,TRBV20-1,CSARSETSGSYNTQYF,TGCAGTGCTAGATCTGAGACTAGCGGGAGCTATAATACGCAGTATTTT
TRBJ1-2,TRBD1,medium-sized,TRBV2,CASGQGLGGNYGYTF,TGTGCCAGCGGACAGGGGCTAGGTGGGAACTATGGCTACACCTTC
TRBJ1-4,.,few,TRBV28,CATHGRYISTNEKLFF,TGTGCCACTCATGGTAGGTACATCTCAACTAATGAAAAACTGTTTTTT
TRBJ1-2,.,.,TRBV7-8,CASSSRQDPNYGYTF,TGTGCCAGCAGCTCCCGACAGGACCCTAACTATGGCTACACCTTC
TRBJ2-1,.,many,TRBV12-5,CASGLGQSDEQFF,TGTGCTAGTGGTTTGGGACAGTCCGATGAGCAGTTCTTC
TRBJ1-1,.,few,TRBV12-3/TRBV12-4,CASSPGGGSTEAFF,TGTGCCAGCAGCCCGGGGGGGGGGAGCACTGAAGCTTTCTTT
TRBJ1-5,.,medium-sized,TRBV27,CASSFYRDSQPQHF,TGTGCCAGCAGTTTTTACAGGGATTCTCAGCCCCAGCATTTT
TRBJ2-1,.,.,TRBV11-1,CASSSSTGGMDEQFF,TGTGCCAGCAGCTCTTCGACAGGTGGAATGGATGAGCAGTTCTTC
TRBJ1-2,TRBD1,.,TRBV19,CATLAGDRLYGYTF,TGTGCCACCTTAGCCGGGGACAGGCTCTATGGCTACACCTTC
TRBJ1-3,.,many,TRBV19,CASSAWLGLSSGNTIYF,TGTGCCAGTAGTGCGTGGCTAGGCCTTAGCTCTGGAAACACCATATATTTT
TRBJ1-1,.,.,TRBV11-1,CASSYNPHFLGGTDEAFF,TGTGCCAGCAGCTATAATCCTCATTTCCTGGGAGGAACCGATGAAGCTTTCTTT
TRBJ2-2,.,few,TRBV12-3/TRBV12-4,CASSPVLAGVGELFF,TGTGCCAGCAGTCCGGTACTAGCAGGAGTTGGGGAGCTGTTTTTT
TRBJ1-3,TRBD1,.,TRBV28,CASSSAPGTGVASSGNTIYF,TGTGCCAGCAGTTCCGCCCCCGGGACAGGGGTAGCTTCGTCTGGAAACACCATATATTTT
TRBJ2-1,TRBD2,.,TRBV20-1,CSAGTSGSHNEQFF,TGCAGTGCCGGGACTAGCGGGAGTCACAATGAGCAGTTCTTC
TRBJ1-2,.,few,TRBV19,CSSTSGMYRGPTF,TGTTCCAGTACTTCCGGGATGTATCGGGGACCGACCTTC
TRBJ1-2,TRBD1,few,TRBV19,CASSPRDRTLYGYTF,TGTGCCAGTAGTCCCCGGGACAGAACCCTCTATGGCTACACCTTC
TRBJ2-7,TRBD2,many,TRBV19,CASSIDFSGTSSYEQYF,TGTGCCAGTAGTATAGATTTTAGCGGGACATCATCCTACGAGCAGTACTTC
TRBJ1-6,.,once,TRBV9,CASSVGQGTYNSPLHF,TGTGCCAGCAGCGTAGGGCAGGGTACCTATAATTCACCCCTCCACTTT
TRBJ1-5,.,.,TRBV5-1,CASSPEPRNQPQHF,TGCGCCAGCAGCCCCGAACCCCGGAATCAGCCCCAGCATTTT
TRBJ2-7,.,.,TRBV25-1,CASSHSGGIIYEQYF,TGTGCCAGCAGCCACAGCGGAGGGATAATCTACGAGCAGTACTTC
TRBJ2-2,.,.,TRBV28,CASSLLGAANTGELFF,TGTGCCAGCAGTTTATTAGGGGCAGCGAACACCGGGGAGCTGTTTTTT
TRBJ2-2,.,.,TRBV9,CASSVGATGELFF,TGTGCCAGCAGCGTTGGGGCGACCGGGGAGCTGTTTTTT
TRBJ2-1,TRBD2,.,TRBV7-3,CASSLGLAGEQFF,TGTGCCAGCAGCTTAGGCCTAGCGGGGGAGCAGTTCTTC
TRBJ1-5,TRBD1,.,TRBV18,CARQTGTVKGCNQPQHF,TGTGCCAGACAAACCGGGACAGTAAAAGGGTGCAATCAGCCCCAGCATTTT
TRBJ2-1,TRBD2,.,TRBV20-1,CSASSLLAGGRDEQFF,TGCAGTGCATCGAGCCTCTTAGCGGGGGGGCGCGATGAGCAGTTCTTC
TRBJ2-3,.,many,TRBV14,CASSQDGDWQGDTQYF,TGTGCCAGCAGCCAAGATGGGGACTGGCAAGGAGATACGCAGTATTTT
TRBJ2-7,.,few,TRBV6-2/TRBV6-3,CASSLRAYEQYF,TGTGCCAGCAGTTTAAGGGCTTACGAGCAGTACTTC
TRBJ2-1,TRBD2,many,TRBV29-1,CSGLAGGAAEQFF,TGCAGCGGACTAGCGGGAGGAGCGGCGGAGCAGTTCTTC
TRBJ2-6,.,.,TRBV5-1,CASSLFSSGANVLTF,TGCGCCAGCAGCTTGTTCTCCTCTGGGGCCAACGTACTGACTTTC
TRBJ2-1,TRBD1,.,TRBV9,CASSVRGTGDSYNEQFF,TGTGCCAGCAGCGTACGAGGGACAGGGGACTCCTACAATGAGCAGTTCTTC
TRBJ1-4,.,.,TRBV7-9,CASSFLSPDGGGEKLFF,TGTGCCAGCAGCTTCCTTAGCCCCGACGGGGGCGGTGAAAAACTGTTTTTT
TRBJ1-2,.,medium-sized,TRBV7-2,CASSRAGGANGYTF,TGTGCCAGCAGCCGAGCGGGGGGGGCAAATGGCTACACCTTC
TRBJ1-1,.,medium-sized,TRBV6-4,CASSAWTNTEAFF,TGTGCCAGCAGTGCTTGGACCAACACTGAAGCTTTCTTT
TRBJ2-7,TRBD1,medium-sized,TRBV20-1,CSSSGTEPYEQYF,TGCAGTTCATCCGGGACAGAGCCCTACGAGCAGTACTTC
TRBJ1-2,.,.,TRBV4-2,CASSQDGQGWIYGYTF,TGTGCCAGCAGCCAAGACGGGCAGGGGTGGATCTATGGCTACACCTTC
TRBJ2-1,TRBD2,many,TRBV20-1,CSALTGTSGEGLQFF,TGCAGTGCCTTAACCGGGACTAGCGGCGAAGGACTGCAGTTCTTC
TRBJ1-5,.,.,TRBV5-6,CASSFRAPGNQPQHF,TGTGCCAGCAGTTTTAGGGCCCCGGGTAATCAGCCCCAGCATTTT
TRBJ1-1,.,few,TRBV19,CASSPRQNTEAFF,TGTGCCAGTAGTCCCAGACAGAACACTGAAGCTTTCTTT
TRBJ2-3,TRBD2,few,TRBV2,CASSEGLAFADTQYF,TGTGCCAGCAGTGAAGGACTAGCGTTCGCTGATACGCAGTATTTT
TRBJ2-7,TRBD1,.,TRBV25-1,CASSEPGQIYEQYF,TGTGCCAGCAGTGAACCGGGACAGATATACGAGCAGTACTTC
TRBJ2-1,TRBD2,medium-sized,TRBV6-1,CASSAPGTSGRAPFF,TGTGCCAGCAGTGCCCCCGGGACTAGCGGGAGGGCCCCGTTCTTC
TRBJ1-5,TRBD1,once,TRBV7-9,CASSLGQGQPQHF,TGTGCCAGCAGCTTAGGACAGGGTCAGCCCCAGCATTTT
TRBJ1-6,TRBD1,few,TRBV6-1,CASTGNSRGLTPLHF,TGTGCCAGCACCGGAAACAGCAGGGGGCTAACACCCCTCCACTTT
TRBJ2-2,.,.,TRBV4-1,CASSQVTRGTGGELFF,TGCGCCAGCAGCCAAGTAACCAGGGGTACGGGCGGGGAACTGTTTTTT
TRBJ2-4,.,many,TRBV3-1,CASSQGFGGIRAKNIQYF,TGTGCCAGCAGCCAAGGATTTGGCGGAATTCGGGCCAAAAACATTCAGTACTTC
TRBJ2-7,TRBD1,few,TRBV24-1,CATSDWDSPSYEQYF,TGTGCCACCAGTGATTGGGACAGCCCCTCCTACGAGCAGTACTTC
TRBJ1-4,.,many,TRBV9,CASSAPSGGLDEKLFF,TGTGCCAGCAGCGCTCCAAGTGGAGGGTTAGATGAAAAACTGTTTTTT
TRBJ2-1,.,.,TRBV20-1,CSARAGFERDINEQFF,TGCAGTGCTAGAGCAGGGTTCGAGCGGGACATAAATGAGCAGTTCTTC
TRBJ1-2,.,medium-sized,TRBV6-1,CASSSSPEIRGYTF,TGTGCCAGCAGTTCTAGCCCAGAGATCCGGGGCTACACCTTC
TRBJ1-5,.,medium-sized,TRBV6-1,CASGGGGASNQPQHF,TGTGCCAGTGGGGGAGGGGGGGCGAGCAATCAGCCCCAGCATTTT
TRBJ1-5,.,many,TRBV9,CASSVEAGANQPQHF,TGTGCCAGCAGCGTAGAGGCAGGGGCAAATCAGCCCCAGCATTTT
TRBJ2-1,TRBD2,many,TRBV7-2,CASSPTSAYNEQFF,TGTGCCAGCAGCCCGACTAGCGCATACAATGAGCAGTTCTTC
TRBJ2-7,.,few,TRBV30,CAWKTDRRSYEQYF,TGTGCCTGGAAAACGGACCGCCGCTCCTACGAGCAGTACTTC
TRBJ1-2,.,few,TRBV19,CASCHGISNGYTF,TGTGCCAGTTGCCACGGGATATCAAATGGCTACACCTTC
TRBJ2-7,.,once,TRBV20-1,CSASSTKGNLVEQYF,TGCAGTGCTAGTTCCACTAAGGGGAACCTGGTAGAGCAGTACTTC
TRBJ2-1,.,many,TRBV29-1,CSVEDKGREQFF,TGCAGCGTTGAAGATAAGGGTCGTGAGCAGTTCTTC
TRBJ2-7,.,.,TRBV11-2,CASILDLAYEHYF,TGTGCCAGCATCTTAGATTTGGCCTACGAGCATTACTTC